This is a list of T cell receptor beta chains from one sample in a study of OX40 agonist ivuxolimab in advanced cancers. Sequencing was performed with immunoSEQ multiplex PCR; in TCRdb, only in-frame clones are kept and a portion is missing. Of roughly 70,000 clones in the sample, less than 90% are singletons; the top ten hold roughly 2.1%. The material was CD4+ or CD8+ T cells sorted from blood, obtained in a trial of the OX40 agonist ivuxolimab. The receptors were sampled from an adult with an advanced solid tumor such as melanoma, head and neck, liver or kidney cancer. Both conserved end residues are part of each CDR3. Fields, in order: clone size, J gene, D gene, V gene, CDR3 protein, CDR3 DNA. The D gene is left open where the match is weak. Not all rows give a size; the values are once, few, many and, for expanded clones, a class.

- | TRBJ1-2 | TRBD1 | TRBV7-3 | CASSAGQESGYTF | TGTGCCAGCAGCGCCGGACAGGAGTCTGGCTACACCTTC
- | TRBJ1-1 | - | TRBV6-5 | CATFGWNTEAFF | TGTGCCACGTTTGGGTGGAACACTGAAGCTTTCTTT
- | TRBJ2-1 | TRBD2 | TRBV4-1 | CASKGGTSGRSEQFF | TGCGCCAGCAAGGGGGGGACTAGCGGGAGATCTGAGCAGTTCTTC
once | TRBJ2-7 | TRBD1 | TRBV30 | CAWSLRQGRFEQYF | TGTGCCTGGAGTCTGAGACAGGGGAGGTTCGAGCAGTACTTC
once | TRBJ1-5 | - | TRBV6-1 | CASSDERGWAQHF | TGTGCCAGCAGTGACGAGAGAGGATGGGCCCAGCATTTT
- | TRBJ2-2 | - | TRBV9 | CASSVDQGPTGELFF | TGTGCCAGCAGCGTAGATCAGGGTCCCACCGGGGAGCTGTTTTTT
- | TRBJ2-7 | TRBD1 | TRBV6-6 | CATHGTVRLPDEQYF | TGTGCTACCCACGGGACAGTTCGGCTTCCAGACGAGCAGTACTTC
- | TRBJ1-1 | - | TRBV29-1 | CSVELTGSEAFF | TGCAGCGTTGAGCTTACAGGGTCTGAAGCTTTCTTT
once | TRBJ2-3 | - | TRBV7-2 | CASSLVRADTQYF | TGTGCCAGCAGCTTAGTACGTGCGGATACGCAGTATTTT
- | TRBJ1-3 | - | TRBV30 | CAWSRNTIYF | TGTGCCTGGAGTAGAAACACCATATATTTT
- | TRBJ1-3 | - | TRBV4-3 | CASSQDHMWRRNTIYF | TGCGCCAGCAGCCAAGATCACATGTGGCGGCGAAACACCATATATTTT
- | TRBJ2-1 | - | TRBV30 | CAWSSGHNEQFF | TGTGCCTGGAGTTCGGGGCACAATGAGCAGTTCTTC
- | TRBJ1-1 | - | TRBV4-1 | CASSLVRQSMNTEAFF | TGCGCCAGCAGCCTAGTCAGACAGAGCATGAACACTGAAGCTTTCTTT
- | TRBJ2-2 | - | TRBV7-2 | CASSSRRGSAGELFF | TGTGCCAGCAGCTCGCGCAGGGGATCGGCCGGGGAGCTGTTTTTT
- | TRBJ1-2 | - | TRBV6-5 | CASSYYQRHGYTF | TGTGCCAGCAGTTACTATCAGAGACATGGCTACACCTTC
- | TRBJ1-2 | TRBD1 | TRBV5-1 | CASSRAGGDYGYTF | TGCGCCAGCAGCAGGGCAGGGGGAGATTATGGCTACACCTTC
- | TRBJ2-2 | TRBD2 | TRBV5-6 | CASSLIGTSVAGELFF | TGTGCCAGCAGCTTGATAGGGACTAGCGTTGCCGGGGAGCTGTTTTTT
- | TRBJ1-5 | - | TRBV6-1 | CASWGLRNSNQPQHF | TGTGCCAGCTGGGGTTTGCGGAATAGCAATCAGCCCCAGCATTTT
once | TRBJ1-1 | TRBD1 | TRBV29-1 | CSVGQGNTEAFF | TGCAGCGTTGGACAGGGGAACACTGAAGCTTTCTTT
- | TRBJ1-1 | - | TRBV7-9 | CASSDSFNTEAFF | TGTGCCAGCAGTGACAGCTTTAACACTGAAGCTTTCTTT
- | TRBJ2-3 | TRBD1 | TRBV14 | CASSRTGGTDTQYF | TGTGCCAGCAGCCGGACAGGGGGCACAGATACGCAGTATTTT
- | TRBJ1-4 | - | TRBV18 | CASSTSFFAGNNEKLFF | TGTGCCAGCTCAACCAGTTTCTTCGCAGGGAATAATGAAAAACTGTTTTTT
- | TRBJ2-7 | - | TRBV7-2 | CASSLHYESSYEQYF | TGTGCCAGCAGCTTACACTACGAGTCCTCCTACGAGCAGTACTTC
- | TRBJ1-1 | TRBD1 | TRBV11-1 | CASSLSRGMENTEAFF | TGTGCCAGCAGCTTGTCCAGGGGGATGGAGAACACTGAAGCTTTCTTT
- | TRBJ2-7 | TRBD1 | TRBV18 | CASSQMTGNEQYF | TGTGCCAGCTCACAAATGACAGGGAACGAGCAGTACTTC
- | TRBJ2-2 | - | TRBV6-6 | CASRRDGGSGELFF | TGTGCCAGCAGGCGGGACGGAGGATCCGGGGAGCTGTTTTTT